At least ten counts were recorded for the clone carrying this T cell receptor (beta chain). Its matching antigen is unknown. Trimming took 4 bases from V and 6 from J, leaving 10 bases between them. The V gene's germline CDR1 is SNHLY and CDR2 FYNNEI. The CDR3 length is 13 residues. Breast cancer patients provided tissue from their axillary draining lymph nodes. These data come from a study of breast tumors, draining lymph nodes, adjacent tissues. TCRdb ran MiXCR on the multiplex PCR reads and lists one entry per CDR3 protein. The sample has approximately 130,000 distinct CDR3 sequences; less than 25% are singletons. Whole-study results and caveats: Tumor repertoires ranked between lymph nodes and nontumor tissue in diversity, with V and J gene preferences. Most tumor T cells seemingly derive from lymph node, then expand in tumor. Tumor and nontumor repertoires were significantly more similar in luminal-like than in basal-like breast cancer.

The sequence was collected from a female donor with breast cancer. Some clones in this sample may be carry-over from other donors' samples. Sequencing was carried out using axillary lymph node tissue. The chain combines TRBV2 with TRBJ1-5; no firm D call. In nucleotides, the CDR3 is TGTGCCAGCAGTGCTCAGGACGGTCAGCCCCAGCATTTT. Encoded protein: CASSAQDGQPQHF.